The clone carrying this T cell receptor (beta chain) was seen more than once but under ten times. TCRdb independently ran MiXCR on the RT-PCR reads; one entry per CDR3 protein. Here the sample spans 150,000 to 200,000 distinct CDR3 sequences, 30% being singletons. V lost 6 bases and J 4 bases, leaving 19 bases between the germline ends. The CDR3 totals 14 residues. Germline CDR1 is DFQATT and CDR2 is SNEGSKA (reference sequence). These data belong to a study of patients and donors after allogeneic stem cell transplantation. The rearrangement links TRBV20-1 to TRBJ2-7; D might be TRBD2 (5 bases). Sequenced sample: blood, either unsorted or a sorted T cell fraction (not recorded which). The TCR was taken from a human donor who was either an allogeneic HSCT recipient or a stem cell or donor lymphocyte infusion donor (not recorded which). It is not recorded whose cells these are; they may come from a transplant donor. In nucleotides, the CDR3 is TGCAGTGCAGAGGCCCCGGTTTCGGGGTACGAGCAGTACTTC. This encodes CSAEAPVSGYEQYF.